The sequence of this T cell receptor beta chain was determined in a study of T-cell memory formation after mild COVID-19. Study information: Most TCR clusters belonged to a single donor.

The V gene lost 6 bases and the J gene lost 3 bases, with 14 bases spanning the gap. The CDR3 sequence is 14 residues long. Germline-derived CDR1 and CDR2 are SNHLY and FYNNEI. A single record per CDR3 protein comes from TCRdb applying MiXCR to the 5' RACE reads. The sample holds a few hundred thousand distinct CDR3 sequences, approximately 19% seen once. Specimen: PBMCs or a T cell subset sorted from them (not recorded which). This rearrangement joins TRBV2 to TRBJ1-1; a possible D gene is TRBD1 (5 bases). The sequence came from a man aged 18 to 30 who had mild COVID-19 (a few samples of this study predate the infection). Cell type and time point are not known. For the CDR3, the DNA is TGTGCCAGCAGGGGAGGGGCCCGGGACACTGAAGCTTTCTTT. Its translation is CASRGGARDTEAFF.